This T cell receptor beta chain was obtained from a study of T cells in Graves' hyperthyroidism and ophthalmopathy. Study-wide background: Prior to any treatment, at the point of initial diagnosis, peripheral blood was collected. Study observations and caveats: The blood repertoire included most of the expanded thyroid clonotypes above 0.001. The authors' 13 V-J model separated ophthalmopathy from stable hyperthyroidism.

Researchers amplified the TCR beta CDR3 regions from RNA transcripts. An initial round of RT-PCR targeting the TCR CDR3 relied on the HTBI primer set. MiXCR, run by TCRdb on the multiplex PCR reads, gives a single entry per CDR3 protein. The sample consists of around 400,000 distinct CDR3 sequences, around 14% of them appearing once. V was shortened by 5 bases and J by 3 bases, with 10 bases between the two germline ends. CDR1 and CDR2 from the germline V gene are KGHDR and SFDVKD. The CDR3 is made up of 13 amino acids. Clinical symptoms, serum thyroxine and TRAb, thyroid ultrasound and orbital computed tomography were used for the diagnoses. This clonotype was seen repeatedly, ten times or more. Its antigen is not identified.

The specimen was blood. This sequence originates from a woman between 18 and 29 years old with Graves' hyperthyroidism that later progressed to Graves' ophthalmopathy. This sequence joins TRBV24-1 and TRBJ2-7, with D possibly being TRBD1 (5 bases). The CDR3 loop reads CATSAGSVYEQYF. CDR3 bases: TGTGCCACCAGTGCAGGGTCGGTCTACGAGCAGTACTTC.